This T cell receptor beta chain emerged from a study of blood T cell repertoires in COVID-19. About the study: Samples taken during acute and convalescent COVID-19 were collected in the United States, Italy and Spain. PBMCs, B-cell-depleted T cells, or T cells provided the cDNA or gDNA that made up the material.

Per the original methods: Reference gene primer amplification yielded estimated nucleated cell counts. Profiled with immunoSEQ multiplex PCR; TCRdb holds only in-frame clones, not every one. Clone size and V and J calls were adopted from that table, with D and trimming inferred from the DNA. In the table there are 40,000 to 45,000 clones, approximately 90% of which are singletons. The germline V and J ends were trimmed by 6 bases and 5 bases, with 23 bases remaining between them. The CDR3 has 18 residues. CDR1 and CDR2 from the germline V gene are PRHDT and FYEKMQ (reference sequence). The chain carries TRBV13 and TRBJ1-6, with D unclear. Sequences were obtained from peripheral blood. The source of this sequence is a human donor in a cohort sampled during active COVID-19. CDR3 region: CASSEFQAENWDNSPLHF. In DNA form, the CDR3 reads TGTGCCAGCAGTGAATTCCAGGCTGAGAATTGGGATAATTCACCCCTCCACTTT.